This is a list of T cell receptor beta chains from one sample in a study of T cells in Graves' hyperthyroidism and ophthalmopathy. From the multiplex PCR reads, TCRdb called clonotypes with MiXCR, one entry per CDR3 protein. The sample shows 250,000 or so distinct CDR3 sequences, less than 15% of them seen only once. The specimen was blood. The origin of the receptors is a woman in her thirties or forties with Graves' hyperthyroidism that later progressed to Graves' ophthalmopathy. Both conserved end residues are part of each CDR3. The D gene is left open where the match is weak. A row's size may be missing; if present it is once, few, many or a size class.

d_gene	v_gene	j_gene	abundance	CDR3aa	CDR3nt
TRBD2	TRBV28	TRBJ2-1	many	CASSTTGTGTSGRKFF	TGTGCCAGCAGTACCACGGGAACCGGGACTAGCGGGAGAAAGTTCTTC
.	TRBV11-2	TRBJ1-6	many	CASSLVRSGNNSPLHF	TGTGCCAGCAGCTTAGTTAGGTCAGGGAATAATTCACCCCTCCACTTT
TRBD1	TRBV28	TRBJ2-3	many	CASSLWTGEADTQYF	TGTGCCAGCAGTTTATGGACAGGGGAGGCAGATACGCAGTATTTT
.	TRBV20-1	TRBJ2-7	many	CSARDGYEQYF	TGCAGTGCCCGCGACGGGTACGAGCAGTACTTC
TRBD2	TRBV5-1	TRBJ2-1	many	CASSVTSGSSYNEQFF	TGCGCCAGCAGCGTAACTAGCGGGAGCTCCTACAATGAGCAGTTCTTC
.	TRBV20-1	TRBJ2-3	many	CSARDRGFSTDTQYF	TGCAGTGCTAGAGATCGGGGGTTTTCCACAGATACGCAGTATTTT
.	TRBV24-1	TRBJ2-2	many	CATSVRNTGELFF	TGTGCCACCAGTGTTAGGAACACCGGGGAGCTGTTTTTT
TRBD1	TRBV28	TRBJ2-7	.	CASINQGVAHEQYF	TGTGCCAGCATTAACCAGGGGGTAGCTCACGAGCAGTACTTC
.	TRBV3-1	TRBJ1-5	many	CASSQDRAWQPQHF	TGTGCCAGCAGCCAAGATCGGGCGTGGCAGCCCCAGCATTTT
.	TRBV18	TRBJ2-7	few	CASSPDAELPYEQYF	TGTGCCAGCTCACCCGATGCAGAGTTGCCCTACGAGCAGTACTTC
.	TRBV28	TRBJ2-7	many	CASSFEKSSLRSEQYF	TGTGCCAGCAGTTTTGAGAAGTCGAGTTTGCGTTCCGAGCAGTACTTC
TRBD1	TRBV19	TRBJ1-4	.	CASNPRGLNGKLFF	TGTGCCAGTAACCCGAGGGGGCTTAATGGAAAACTGTTTTTT
.	TRBV29-1	TRBJ2-7	many	CSVEDHGGYEQYF	TGCAGCGTTGAAGATCACGGGGGCTACGAGCAGTACTTC
.	TRBV6-1	TRBJ1-6	.	CASSRDRRSYNSPLHF	TGTGCCAGCAGCCGGGACCGACGCTCCTATAATTCACCCCTCCACTTT
.	TRBV5-4	TRBJ1-2	.	CASSLEQFYGYTF	TGTGCCAGCAGCTTGGAACAGTTCTATGGCTACACCTTC
.	TRBV12-5	TRBJ1-5	many	CASAQGGYNQPQHF	TGTGCTAGTGCCCAGGGTGGGTACAATCAGCCCCAGCATTTT
.	TRBV19	TRBJ2-7	few	CASSPRRDFTTRQYF	TGTGCCAGTAGTCCCCGCCGGGACTTTACGACGCGGCAGTACTTC
.	TRBV28	TRBJ1-4	many	CASSLREPNEKLFF	TGTGCCAGCAGTTTGCGAGAGCCTAATGAAAAACTGTTTTTT
.	TRBV7-8	TRBJ1-6	many	CASSLDGRSLHF	TGTGCCAGCAGCTTAGATGGCAGATCCCTCCACTTT
.	TRBV7-9	TRBJ2-7	.	CASSLSVGYEQYF	TGTGCCAGCAGCTTATCAGTGGGTTACGAGCAGTACTTC
TRBD2	TRBV11-2	TRBJ2-5	few	CASSLGWLAGGPLQETQYF	TGTGCCAGCAGCTTAGGGTGGTTAGCGGGAGGGCCTCTACAAGAGACCCAGTACTTC
.	TRBV4-1	TRBJ1-4	many	CASSQLPSHRIVNEKLFF	TGCGCCAGCAGCCAGTTGCCCTCACATAGGATTGTAAATGAAAAACTGTTTTTT
.	TRBV30	TRBJ2-7	many	CAWSVLGRAYEQYF	TGTGCCTGGAGTGTACTTGGCAGAGCGTACGAGCAGTACTTC
TRBD2	TRBV5-1	TRBJ2-1	.	CASSSGLGNYNEQFF	TGCGCCAGCAGCTCGGGACTAGGGAACTACAATGAGCAGTTCTTC
TRBD2	TRBV9	TRBJ2-1	.	CASSVDLADWHEQFF	TGTGCCAGCAGCGTAGATCTAGCGGATTGGCATGAGCAGTTCTTC
TRBD2	TRBV11-1	TRBJ2-5	.	CASSLAGLEAETQYF	TGTGCCAGCAGCTTGGCGGGACTAGAGGCGGAGACCCAGTACTTC
.	TRBV7-9	TRBJ2-2	few	CASSPRGYTGELFF	TGTGCCAGCAGCCCGCGAGGTTACACCGGGGAGCTGTTTTTT
.	TRBV28	TRBJ2-7	.	CASSLPGPRTYEQYF	TGTGCCAGCAGTCTACCGGGACCACGGACCTACGAGCAGTACTTC
TRBD1	TRBV28	TRBJ1-5	many	CASSSGGQPQHF	TGTGCCAGCAGTTCAGGGGGTCAGCCCCAGCATTTT
.	TRBV5-4	TRBJ1-6	many	CASSFSTASNSPLHF	TGTGCCAGCAGCTTCTCGACAGCCAGCAATTCACCCCTCCACTTT
TRBD1	TRBV27	TRBJ1-6	many	CASKPTGGYNSPLHF	TGTGCCAGCAAGCCGACAGGGGGATATAATTCACCCCTCCACTTT
TRBD2	TRBV19	TRBJ2-1	many	CASQMGTSVLNEQFF	TGTGCCAGCCAGATGGGGACTAGTGTTCTCAATGAGCAGTTCTTC
.	TRBV19	TRBJ2-7	.	CASGIRGGLEQYF	TGTGCCAGTGGTATCCGGGGTGGCCTGGAGCAGTACTTC